The rows below give T cell receptor beta chains drawn from one sample of a study of follicular helper T cells after annual influenza vaccination. This table comes from immunoSEQ multiplex PCR, and its TCRdb copy is limited to in-frame clones, with some not included. There are thousands of clones in the sample; roughly 82% occur only once, and around 0.98% lies in the top ten. The material sequenced was CXCR5+ CD38- circulating T follicular helper cells from blood, taken on the day of influenza vaccination. The receptors here all came from an adult who received the influenza vaccine. Each CDR3 is given with its conserved first and last residue. A D gene is named only where the DNA matches it firmly. Where a row states a size, it is once, few, many or the class of an expanded clone; other rows omit it.

V gene: TRBV5-1; clone size: -; D gene: TRBD2; J gene: TRBJ2-5; CDR3 protein: CASSLALAGGGETQYF; CDR3 DNA: TGCGCCAGCAGCTTGGCCCTGGCGGGGGGAGGGGAGACCCAGTACTTC
V gene: TRBV14; clone size: -; D gene: -; J gene: TRBJ1-5; CDR3 protein: CASSPSGGDQPQHF; CDR3 DNA: TGTGCCAGCAGCCCCTCGGGGGGGGATCAGCCCCAGCATTTT
V gene: TRBV13; clone size: -; D gene: -; J gene: TRBJ1-6; CDR3 protein: CASSRDRDSPLHF; CDR3 DNA: TGTGCCAGCAGCCGGGATCGAGATTCACCCCTCCACTTT
V gene: TRBV28; clone size: -; D gene: TRBD2; J gene: TRBJ2-3; CDR3 protein: CASSLINAGGSTDTQYF; CDR3 DNA: TGTGCCAGCAGTTTAATTAACGCGGGGGGAAGCACAGATACGCAGTATTTT
V gene: TRBV28; clone size: once; D gene: TRBD2; J gene: TRBJ2-3; CDR3 protein: CASSSIAGGGTDTQYF; CDR3 DNA: TGTGCCAGCAGTTCCATAGCGGGGGGGGGCACAGATACGCAGTATTTT
V gene: TRBV14; clone size: few; D gene: TRBD1; J gene: TRBJ1-6; CDR3 protein: CASSPSRQGTPLHF; CDR3 DNA: TGTGCCAGCAGCCCGAGCCGACAGGGCACACCCCTCCACTTT
V gene: TRBV18; clone size: -; D gene: TRBD2; J gene: TRBJ2-5; CDR3 protein: CASSGTSGVAYGETQYF; CDR3 DNA: TGTGCCAGCTCGGGTACTAGCGGGGTCGCCTACGGAGAGACCCAGTACTTC
V gene: TRBV18; clone size: -; D gene: -; J gene: TRBJ1-1; CDR3 protein: CASSPTSGGMNTEAFF; CDR3 DNA: TGTGCCAGCTCACCGACCTCGGGAGGCATGAACACTGAAGCTTTCTTT
V gene: TRBV7-2; clone size: -; D gene: TRBD1; J gene: TRBJ1-2; CDR3 protein: CASSAGGTGLVLGYTF; CDR3 DNA: TGTGCCAGCAGCGCAGGCGGGACAGGGTTAGTTTTAGGCTACACCTTC
V gene: TRBV19; clone size: few; D gene: -; J gene: TRBJ1-4; CDR3 protein: CASSKSGREKLFF; CDR3 DNA: TGTGCCAGTAGTAAGAGTGGTCGTGAAAAACTGTTTTTT
V gene: TRBV10-3; clone size: once; D gene: -; J gene: TRBJ1-1; CDR3 protein: CAISESGNRETEAFF; CDR3 DNA: TGTGCCATCAGTGAGTCCGGGAATCGGGAAACTGAAGCTTTCTTT
V gene: TRBV4-1; clone size: few; D gene: TRBD1; J gene: TRBJ2-6; CDR3 protein: CASSRSGTGVSGANVLTF; CDR3 DNA: TGCGCCAGCAGCCGATCCGGGACAGGGGTATCTGGGGCCAACGTCCTGACTTTC
V gene: TRBV7-2; clone size: -; D gene: TRBD2; J gene: TRBJ2-5; CDR3 protein: CASSSRGSGGKETQYF; CDR3 DNA: TGTGCCAGCAGCTCCCGGGGTAGCGGGGGGAAAGAGACCCAGTACTTC
V gene: TRBV6-5; clone size: -; D gene: -; J gene: TRBJ1-3; CDR3 protein: CASSETVSGNTIYF; CDR3 DNA: TGTGCCAGCAGCGAGACAGTCTCTGGAAACACCATATATTTT
V gene: TRBV5-4; clone size: few; D gene: TRBD1; J gene: TRBJ1-2; CDR3 protein: CASSLGGPDSGGYTF; CDR3 DNA: TGTGCCAGCAGCTTAGGGGGCCCGGATTCCGGGGGCTACACCTTC
V gene: TRBV5-4; clone size: -; D gene: -; J gene: TRBJ2-3; CDR3 protein: CASSQLDTQYF; CDR3 DNA: TGTGCCAGCAGCCAATTAGATACGCAGTATTTT
V gene: TRBV4-3; clone size: -; D gene: -; J gene: TRBJ1-2; CDR3 protein: CASSQDSDNYGYTF; CDR3 DNA: TGCGCCAGCAGCCAAGATTCAGATAACTATGGCTACACCTTC
V gene: TRBV2; clone size: -; D gene: TRBD1; J gene: TRBJ1-2; CDR3 protein: CASSEETGGFGYTF; CDR3 DNA: TGTGCCAGTAGCGAAGAGACAGGGGGCTTTGGCTACACCTTC
V gene: TRBV6-5; clone size: few; D gene: TRBD1; J gene: TRBJ1-2; CDR3 protein: CASSYAGGRGDYGYTF; CDR3 DNA: TGTGCCAGCAGTTACGCAGGGGGGCGGGGAGACTATGGCTACACCTTC
V gene: TRBV6-1; clone size: -; D gene: -; J gene: TRBJ2-7; CDR3 protein: CASSENLGRTYF; CDR3 DNA: TGTGCCAGCAGTGAAAATCTGGGACGTACGTACTTC
V gene: TRBV7-3; clone size: -; D gene: -; J gene: TRBJ1-2; CDR3 protein: CASSLPPGLSYGYTF; CDR3 DNA: TGTGCCAGCAGCTTACCCCCGGGCCTTTCTTATGGCTACACCTTC
V gene: TRBV10-3; clone size: -; D gene: TRBD1; J gene: TRBJ2-3; CDR3 protein: CAISIGQGATDTQYF; CDR3 DNA: TGTGCCATCAGCATCGGACAGGGGGCAACAGATACGCAGTATTTT
V gene: TRBV5-4; clone size: few; D gene: -; J gene: TRBJ2-7; CDR3 protein: CASSRRTDSYEQYF; CDR3 DNA: TGTGCCAGCAGCCGTAGGACGGACTCCTACGAGCAGTACTTC
V gene: TRBV7-9; clone size: -; D gene: -; J gene: TRBJ1-5; CDR3 protein: CASTIGGSQPQHF; CDR3 DNA: TGTGCCAGCACCATTGGAGGGAGTCAGCCCCAGCATTTT
V gene: TRBV5-1; clone size: once; D gene: -; J gene: TRBJ2-7; CDR3 protein: CASSFAPDGVEQYF; CDR3 DNA: TGCGCCAGCAGCTTCGCTCCCGATGGGGTCGAGCAGTACTTC
V gene: TRBV4-2; clone size: -; D gene: TRBD2; J gene: TRBJ2-3; CDR3 protein: CASSGSGGALTQYF; CDR3 DNA: TGTGCCAGCAGCGGGAGCGGGGGGGCCTTAACGCAGTATTTT
V gene: TRBV7-3; clone size: -; D gene: TRBD2; J gene: TRBJ2-1; CDR3 protein: CASTTRERGNEQFF; CDR3 DNA: TGTGCCAGCACCACCCGAGAGCGGGGGAATGAGCAGTTCTTC
V gene: TRBV7-2; clone size: -; D gene: -; J gene: TRBJ1-3; CDR3 protein: CASSLVGVAGNTIYF; CDR3 DNA: TGTGCCAGCAGCTTAGTTGGGGTGGCCGGAAACACCATATATTTT
V gene: TRBV7-2; clone size: -; D gene: -; J gene: TRBJ2-5; CDR3 protein: CASSLTKGGETQYF; CDR3 DNA: TGTGCCAGCAGCCTAACTAAGGGGGGCGAGACCCAGTACTTC
V gene: TRBV5-1; clone size: -; D gene: -; J gene: TRBJ1-1; CDR3 protein: CASSSIPTVTEAFF; CDR3 DNA: TGCGCCAGCAGCTCAATACCGACGGTAACGGAAGCTTTCTTT
V gene: TRBV7-6; clone size: -; D gene: TRBD1; J gene: TRBJ1-3; CDR3 protein: CASSPRQGESSGNTIYF; CDR3 DNA: TGTGCCAGCAGCCCGCGACAGGGGGAGAGCTCTGGAAACACCATATATTTT
V gene: TRBV4-3; clone size: -; D gene: TRBD2; J gene: TRBJ2-7; CDR3 protein: CASSQEGLAGGESYEQYF; CDR3 DNA: TGCGCCAGCAGCCAGGAAGGACTAGCGGGGGGCGAGAGCTACGAGCAGTACTTC
V gene: TRBV7-8; clone size: -; D gene: TRBD1; J gene: TRBJ1-1; CDR3 protein: CASSSQITGTGYEAFF; CDR3 DNA: TGTGCCAGCAGCTCGCAGATAACCGGGACAGGGTATGAAGCTTTCTTT
V gene: TRBV6-1; clone size: -; D gene: -; J gene: TRBJ2-3; CDR3 protein: CASSEGSYTSTDTQYF; CDR3 DNA: TGTGCCAGCAGTGAGGGGAGTTACACTAGCACAGATACGCAGTATTTT
V gene: TRBV7-9; clone size: -; D gene: -; J gene: TRBJ2-3; CDR3 protein: CASSLTDTQYF; CDR3 DNA: TGTGCCAGCAGCCTCACAGATACGCAGTATTTT
V gene: TRBV7-2; clone size: -; D gene: TRBD2; J gene: TRBJ2-5; CDR3 protein: CASSLSSGGAQTQYF; CDR3 DNA: TGTGCCAGCAGCTTATCCAGCGGGGGGGCCCAGACCCAGTACTTC
V gene: TRBV4-3; clone size: -; D gene: -; J gene: TRBJ2-5; CDR3 protein: CASSPQGWRGGETQYF; CDR3 DNA: TGCGCCAGCAGCCCCCAGGGGTGGCGGGGAGGAGAGACCCAGTACTTC
V gene: TRBV2; clone size: -; D gene: -; J gene: TRBJ2-3; CDR3 protein: CASILEPEPTDTQYF; CDR3 DNA: TGTGCCAGCATATTGGAACCTGAGCCCACAGATACGCAGTATTTT
V gene: TRBV4-3; clone size: -; D gene: -; J gene: TRBJ1-2; CDR3 protein: CASSQGDRPSYGYTF; CDR3 DNA: TGCGCCAGCAGCCAAGGGGACCGGCCTAGCTATGGCTACACCTTC
V gene: TRBV5-4; clone size: -; D gene: -; J gene: TRBJ2-5; CDR3 protein: CASSSSGTEETQYF; CDR3 DNA: TGTGCCAGCAGCTCCTCCGGGACGGAAGAGACCCAGTACTTC
V gene: TRBV7-2; clone size: -; D gene: -; J gene: TRBJ1-5; CDR3 protein: CASSPGDNTNQPQHF; CDR3 DNA: TGTGCCAGCAGCCCCGGGGACAACACCAATCAGCCCCAGCATTTT